In this sample, the clone carrying this T cell receptor beta chain turned up a few times. Its antigen is not known. Using its own MiXCR run on the RT-PCR reads, TCRdb lists one record per CDR3 protein. This sample has almost 600,000 distinct CDR3 sequences, with about 14% found just once. The germline V gene encodes CDR1 SGHRS and CDR2 YFSETQ. V shed 4 bases, J shed 7 bases, and the junction held 7 bases outside the gene matches. This CDR3 spans 14 amino acids. The data stem from a study of response to subunit inactivated influenza vaccine. Findings of the study overall: Each seasonal flu vaccination may recruit only limited new T cells, authors suggested.

The genes are TRBV5-1 and TRBJ1-4, with TRBD1 matching over 7 bases. The sample here was PBMCs from blood, taken 12 days after vaccination. This TCR came from a middle-aged man who received an inactivated influenza vaccine. The CDR3 spells CASSAQGQGEKLFF. The CDR3 DNA follows: TGCGCCAGCAGCGCACAGGGGCAGGGTGAAAAACTGTTTTTT.